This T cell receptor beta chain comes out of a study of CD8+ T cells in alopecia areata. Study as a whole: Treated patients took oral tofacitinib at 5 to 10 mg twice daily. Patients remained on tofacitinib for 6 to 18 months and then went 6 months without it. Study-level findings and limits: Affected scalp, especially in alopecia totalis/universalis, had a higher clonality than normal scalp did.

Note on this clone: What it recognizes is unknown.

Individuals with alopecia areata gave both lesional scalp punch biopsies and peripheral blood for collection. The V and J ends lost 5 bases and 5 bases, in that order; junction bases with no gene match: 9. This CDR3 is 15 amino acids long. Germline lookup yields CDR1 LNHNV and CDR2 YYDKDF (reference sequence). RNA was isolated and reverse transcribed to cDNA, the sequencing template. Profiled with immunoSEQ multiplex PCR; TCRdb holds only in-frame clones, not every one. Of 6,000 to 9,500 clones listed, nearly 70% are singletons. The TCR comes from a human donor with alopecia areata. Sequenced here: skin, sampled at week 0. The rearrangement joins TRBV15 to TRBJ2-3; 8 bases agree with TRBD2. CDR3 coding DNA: TGTGCCACCAGCCTTCGCCGGGGGGGCCTAGATACGCAGTATTTT. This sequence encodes CATSLRRGGLDTQYF.